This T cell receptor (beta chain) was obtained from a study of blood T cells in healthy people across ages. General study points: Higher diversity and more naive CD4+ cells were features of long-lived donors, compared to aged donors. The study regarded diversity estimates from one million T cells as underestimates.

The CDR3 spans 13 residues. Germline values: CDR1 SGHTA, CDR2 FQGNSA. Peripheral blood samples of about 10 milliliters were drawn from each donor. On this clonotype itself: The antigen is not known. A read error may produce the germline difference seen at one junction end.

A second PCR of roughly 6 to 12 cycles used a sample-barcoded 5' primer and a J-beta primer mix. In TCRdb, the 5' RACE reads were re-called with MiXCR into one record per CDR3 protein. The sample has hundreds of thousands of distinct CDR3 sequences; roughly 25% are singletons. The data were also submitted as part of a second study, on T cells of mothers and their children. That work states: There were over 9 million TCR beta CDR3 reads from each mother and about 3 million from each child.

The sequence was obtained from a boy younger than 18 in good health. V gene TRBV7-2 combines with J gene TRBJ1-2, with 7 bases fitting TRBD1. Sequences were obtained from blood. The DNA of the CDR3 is TGTGCCAGCAGCTTAGCTCTAGACAGGGCCTGTATATTC. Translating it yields CASSLALDRACIF.